This TCR beta chain is drawn from a study of CXCR3-negative and CXCR3-positive naive CD8 T cells (dated by TCRdb to about 2019). About the investigation overall: In total, 130 million to 150 million TRB reads were obtained, or roughly 1.5 +/- 0.3 million reads per library. Diversity and physicochemical repertoire analyses were performed on about a dozen donors pooled from two independent experiments. For the TRBV-TRBJ cluster analysis, the naive subsets came from about 5 donors, while the memory cells came from 3 donors. The full study reports these points: Similar TRBV-TRBJ usage was shown by naive CXCR3-negative and CXCR3-positive cells from the same donor, whereas distinct patterns were shown by memory cells. Freshly isolated PBMCs were used for most assays because CXCR3 expression went down partially after cryopreservation. TRB CDR3s from CXCR3-positive naive cells showed higher hydrophobicity (lower Kidera factor 4), lower energy, and higher strength and volume indices than CXCR3-negative naive cells. Both naive subsets had comparably high repertoire diversity, while memory CD8+ T cells had much lower repertoire diversity. Because surface CD5, which has been linked to self-reactivity in mice, was comparable between naive subsets, TCR interaction strength was also inferred from TRB CDR3 physicochemical properties.

For each CD8+ T cell subset, flow sorting was done in triplicate, and some 300,000 cells per subset went directly into RLT lysis buffer. To exclude memory contaminants, naive CD8+ T cells were stringently defined as CD45RO-CCR7+CD27+CD95-. Peripheral blood mononuclear cells were isolated from buffy coats using standard density gradient centrifugation. Naive CXCR3-negative and CXCR3-positive CD8+ T cells were flow-sorted using a FACSAria III. An RNeasy Mini Kit was used to extract total RNA from the sorted cells. On this clonotype itself: Its antigen remains undetermined.

Sequencer: NextSeq 550. The Human TCR Profiling Kit (MiLaboratory) was used to make UMI-labeled 5' RACE TRB cDNA libraries. cDNA synthesis used the entire amount of extracted RNA, and PCR amplification then used the entire amount of cDNA produced. Libraries were prepared in parallel using an identical number of PCR cycles. On the study's bioinformatics: MIGEC and MiXCR extracted about 53,000 +/- 10,000 unique UMI-labeled TRB cDNA molecules per library, requiring at least two reads per UMI. An average of about 40,000 +/- 10,000 functional in-frame TRB CDR3 nucleotide clonotypes without stop codons was found per library. After downsampling to 5000 UMI-labeled TRB molecules per sample, diversity metrics such as normalized Shannon-Wiener and Chao1 were calculated in VDJtools. Clonotype-size-weighted physicochemical properties of the central five CDR3 residues (interaction energy, strength, volume and Kidera factor 4) were computed in VDJtools. Following TCRdb reprocessing, every CDR3 protein sequence forms one entry, and DNA is not provided. TCRdb, not the original authors, processed these V and J calls. This sample's table contains over 100,000 distinct CDR3 sequences. 0.45% to 0.55% of the sample rests with the top ten.

CDR1 and CDR2 were assigned from the germline V gene as SNHLY and FYNNEI. From the cysteine through the phenylalanine, the CDR3 covers 15 amino acids. Only the protein is available. Sequencing was performed on naive CXCR3- CD8+ T cells from blood. This specimen's cell subset or site label, per the study, means: CD45RO-CCR7+CD27+CD95- naive CD8+ T cells lacking CXCR3 (TNR3-). The chain is encoded by TRBV2 joined to TRBJ2-1; TCRdb's D gene call, TRBD2, goes unchecked for lack of DNA. This TCR was recovered from a human donor in good health. Some clones in this sample may be carry-over from other donors' samples. The CDR3 corresponds to CASRGRGGSLNEQFF.